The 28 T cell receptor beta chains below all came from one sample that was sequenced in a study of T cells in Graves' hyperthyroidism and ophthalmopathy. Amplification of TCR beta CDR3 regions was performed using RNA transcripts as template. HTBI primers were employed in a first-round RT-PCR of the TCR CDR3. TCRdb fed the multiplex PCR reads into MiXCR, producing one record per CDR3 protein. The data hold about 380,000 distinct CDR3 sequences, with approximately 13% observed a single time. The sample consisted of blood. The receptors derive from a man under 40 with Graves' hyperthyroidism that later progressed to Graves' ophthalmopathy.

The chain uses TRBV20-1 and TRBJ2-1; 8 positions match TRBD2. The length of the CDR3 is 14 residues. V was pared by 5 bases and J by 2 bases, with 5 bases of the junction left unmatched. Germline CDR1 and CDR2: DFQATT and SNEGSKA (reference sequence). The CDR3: CSARAGDPYNEQFF. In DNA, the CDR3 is TGCAGTGCTCGAGCGGGGGATCCCTACAATGAGCAGTTCTTC.

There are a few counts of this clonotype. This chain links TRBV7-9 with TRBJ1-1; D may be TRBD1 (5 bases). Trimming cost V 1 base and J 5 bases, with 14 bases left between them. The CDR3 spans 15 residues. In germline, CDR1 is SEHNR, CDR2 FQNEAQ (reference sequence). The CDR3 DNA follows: TGTGCCAGCAGCTTAGATGGTAGGGGCGGTACTGAAGCTTTCTTT. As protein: CASSLDGRGGTEAFF.

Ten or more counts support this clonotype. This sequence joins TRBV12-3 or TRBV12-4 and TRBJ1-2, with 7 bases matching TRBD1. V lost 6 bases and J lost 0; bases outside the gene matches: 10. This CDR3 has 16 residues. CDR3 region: CASSLPGQVANYGYTF. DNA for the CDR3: TGTGCCAGCAGCTTGCCTGGACAGGTCGCTAACTATGGCTACACCTTC.

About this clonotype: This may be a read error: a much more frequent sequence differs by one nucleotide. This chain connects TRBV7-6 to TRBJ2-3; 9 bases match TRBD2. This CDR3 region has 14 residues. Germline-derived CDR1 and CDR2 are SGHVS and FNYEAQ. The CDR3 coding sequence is TGTGTCAGCAGCTTAGCGGGGGTCACAGATACGCAGTATTTT. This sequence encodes CVSSLAGVTDTQYF.

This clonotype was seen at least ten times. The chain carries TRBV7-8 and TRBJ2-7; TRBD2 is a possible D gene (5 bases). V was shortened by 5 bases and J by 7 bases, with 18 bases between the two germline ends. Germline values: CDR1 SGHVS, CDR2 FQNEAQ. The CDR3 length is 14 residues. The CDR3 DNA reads TGTGCCAGCAGCATTAATCAGAGGGTCGGGGAGCAGTACTTC. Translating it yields CASSINQRVGEQYF.

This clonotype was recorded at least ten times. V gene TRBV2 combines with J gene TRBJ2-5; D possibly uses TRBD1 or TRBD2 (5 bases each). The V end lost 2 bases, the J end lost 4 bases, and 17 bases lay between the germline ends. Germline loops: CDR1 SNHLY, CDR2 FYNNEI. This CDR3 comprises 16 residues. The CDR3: CASSERRAQGGETQYF. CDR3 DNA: TGTGCCAGCAGTGAAAGGCGGGCCCAGGGTGGAGAGACCCAGTACTTC.

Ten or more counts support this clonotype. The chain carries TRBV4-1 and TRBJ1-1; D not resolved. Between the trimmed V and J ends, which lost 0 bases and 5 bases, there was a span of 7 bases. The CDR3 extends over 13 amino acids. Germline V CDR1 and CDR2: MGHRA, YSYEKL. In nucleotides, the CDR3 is TGCGCCAGCAGCCAAGAATGGGGTACTGAAGCTTTCTTT. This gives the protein CASSQEWGTEAFF.

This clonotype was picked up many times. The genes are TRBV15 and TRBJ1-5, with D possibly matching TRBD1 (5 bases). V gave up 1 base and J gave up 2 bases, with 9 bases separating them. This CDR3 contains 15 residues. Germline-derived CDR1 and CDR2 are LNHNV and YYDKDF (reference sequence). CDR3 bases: TGTGCCACCAGCAGAGCTGGGGCGGGCAATCAGCCCCAGCATTTT. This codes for CATSRAGAGNQPQHF.

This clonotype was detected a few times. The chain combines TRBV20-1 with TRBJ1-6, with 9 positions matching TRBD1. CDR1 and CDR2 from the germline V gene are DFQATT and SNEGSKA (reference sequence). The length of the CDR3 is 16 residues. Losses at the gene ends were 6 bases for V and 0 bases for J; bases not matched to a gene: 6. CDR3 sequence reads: CSAKGTGYSYNSPLHF. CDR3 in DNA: TGCAGTGCCAAGGGGACAGGGTACTCCTATAATTCACCCCTCCACTTT.

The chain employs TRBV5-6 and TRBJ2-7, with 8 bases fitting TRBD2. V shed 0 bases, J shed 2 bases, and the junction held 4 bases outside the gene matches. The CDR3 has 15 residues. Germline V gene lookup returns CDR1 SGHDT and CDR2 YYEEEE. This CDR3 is CASSLVGSGTYEQYF. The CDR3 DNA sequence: TGTGCCAGCAGCTTGGTAGGTAGCGGGACCTACGAGCAGTACTTC. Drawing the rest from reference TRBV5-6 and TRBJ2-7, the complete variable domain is DAGVTQSPTHLIKTRGQQVTLRCSPKSGHDTVSWYQQALGQGPQFIFQYYEEEERQRGNFPDRFSGHQFPNYSSELNVNALLLGDSALYLCASSLVGSGTYEQYFGPGTRLTVT.

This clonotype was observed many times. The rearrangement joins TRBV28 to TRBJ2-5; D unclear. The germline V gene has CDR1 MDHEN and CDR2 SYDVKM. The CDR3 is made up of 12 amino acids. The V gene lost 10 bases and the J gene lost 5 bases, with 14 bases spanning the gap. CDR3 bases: TGTGCCACCTCTACTCCGGCTGAGACCCAGTACTTC. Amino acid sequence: CATSTPAETQYF.

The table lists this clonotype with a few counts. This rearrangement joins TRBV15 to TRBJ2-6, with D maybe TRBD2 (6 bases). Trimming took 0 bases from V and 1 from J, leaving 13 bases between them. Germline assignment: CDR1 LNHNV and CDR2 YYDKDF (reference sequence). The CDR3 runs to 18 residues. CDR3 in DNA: TGTGCCACCAGCAGAGATGAGGAGGGCCCGTCTGGGGCCAACGTCCTGACTTTC. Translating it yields CATSRDEEGPSGANVLTF.

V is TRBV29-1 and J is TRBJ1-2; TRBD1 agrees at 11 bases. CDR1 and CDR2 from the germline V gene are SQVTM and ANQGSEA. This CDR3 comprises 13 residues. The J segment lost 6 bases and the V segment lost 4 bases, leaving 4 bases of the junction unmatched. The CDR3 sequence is CSVGTGGADGYTF. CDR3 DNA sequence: TGCAGCGTTGGGACAGGGGGCGCGGATGGCTACACCTTC. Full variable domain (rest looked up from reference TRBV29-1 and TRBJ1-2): SAVISQKPSRDICQRGTSLTIQCQVDSQVTMMFWYRQQPGQSLTLIATANQGSEATYESGFVIDKFPISRPNLTFSTLTVSNMSPEDSSIYLCSVGTGGADGYTFGSGTRLTVV.

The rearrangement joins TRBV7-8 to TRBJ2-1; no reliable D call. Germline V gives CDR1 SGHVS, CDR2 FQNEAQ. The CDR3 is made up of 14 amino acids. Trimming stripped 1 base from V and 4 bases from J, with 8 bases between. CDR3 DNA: TGTGCCAGCAGCTTAGGCGAGGAGTACAATGAGCAGTTCTTC. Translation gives CASSLGEEYNEQFF.

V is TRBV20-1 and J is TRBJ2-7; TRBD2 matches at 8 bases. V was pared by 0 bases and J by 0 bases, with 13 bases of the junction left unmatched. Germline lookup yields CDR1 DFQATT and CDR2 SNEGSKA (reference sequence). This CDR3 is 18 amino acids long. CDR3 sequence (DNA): TGCAGTGCTAGAGAACTACCCGATAGCGGGGCGCTCTCCTACGAGCAGTACTTC. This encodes CSARELPDSGALSYEQYF.

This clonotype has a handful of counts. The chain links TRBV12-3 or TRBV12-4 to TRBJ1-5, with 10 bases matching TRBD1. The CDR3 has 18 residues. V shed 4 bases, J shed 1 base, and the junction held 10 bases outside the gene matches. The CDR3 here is CASSSEMTGGASNQPQHF. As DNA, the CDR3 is TGTGCCAGCAGTTCTGAAATGACAGGGGGCGCGAGCAATCAGCCCCAGCATTTT.

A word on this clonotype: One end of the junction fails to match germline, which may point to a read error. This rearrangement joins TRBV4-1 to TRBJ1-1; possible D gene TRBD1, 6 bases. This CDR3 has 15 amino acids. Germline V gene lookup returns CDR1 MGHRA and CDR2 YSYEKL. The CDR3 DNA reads TGCGCCAGCGGCCAAGTGAACAGGGTGAACACTGAAGCTTTCTTT. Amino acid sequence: CASGQVNRVNTEAFF.

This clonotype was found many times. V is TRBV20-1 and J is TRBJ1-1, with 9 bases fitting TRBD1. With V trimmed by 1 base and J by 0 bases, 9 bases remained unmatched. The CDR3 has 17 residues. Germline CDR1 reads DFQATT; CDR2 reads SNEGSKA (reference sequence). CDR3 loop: CSARVWTGEGLNTEAFF. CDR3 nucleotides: TGCAGTGCTAGAGTGTGGACAGGGGAGGGTTTGAACACTGAAGCTTTCTTT.

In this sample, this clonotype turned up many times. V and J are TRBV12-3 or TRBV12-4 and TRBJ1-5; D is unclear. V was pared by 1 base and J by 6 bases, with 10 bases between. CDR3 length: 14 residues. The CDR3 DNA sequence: TGTGCCAGCAGTTTAGGATCGGGGTTTCAGCCCCAGCATTTT. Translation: CASSLGSGFQPQHF.

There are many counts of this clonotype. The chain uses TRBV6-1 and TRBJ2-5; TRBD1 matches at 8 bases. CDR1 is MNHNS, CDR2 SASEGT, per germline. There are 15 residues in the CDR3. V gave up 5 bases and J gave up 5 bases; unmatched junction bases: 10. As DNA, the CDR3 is TGTGCCAGCAGTCCTCGGACAGGGAGGAAGGAGACCCAGTACTTC. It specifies CASSPRTGRKETQYF.

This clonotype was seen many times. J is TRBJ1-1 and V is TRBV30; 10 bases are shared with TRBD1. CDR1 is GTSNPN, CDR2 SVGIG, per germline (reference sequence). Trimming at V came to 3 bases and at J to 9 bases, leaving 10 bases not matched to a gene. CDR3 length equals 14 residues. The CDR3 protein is CAWSDGGQGFKAFF. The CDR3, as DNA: TGTGCCTGGAGCGACGGGGGACAGGGGTTCAAAGCTTTCTTT.

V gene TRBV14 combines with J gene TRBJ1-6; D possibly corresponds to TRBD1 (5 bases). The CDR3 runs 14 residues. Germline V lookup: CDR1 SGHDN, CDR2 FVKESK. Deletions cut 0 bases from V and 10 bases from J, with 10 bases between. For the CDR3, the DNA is TGTGCCAGCAGCCAAGAATTGGGGACCTCACCCCTCCACTTT. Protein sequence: CASSQELGTSPLHF.

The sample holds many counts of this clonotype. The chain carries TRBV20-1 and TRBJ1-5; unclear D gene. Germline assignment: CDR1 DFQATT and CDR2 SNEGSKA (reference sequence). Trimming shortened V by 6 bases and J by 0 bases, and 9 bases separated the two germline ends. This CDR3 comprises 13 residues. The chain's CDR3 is CSAIQNSNQPQHF. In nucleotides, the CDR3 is TGCAGTGCCATCCAGAATAGCAATCAGCCCCAGCATTTT.

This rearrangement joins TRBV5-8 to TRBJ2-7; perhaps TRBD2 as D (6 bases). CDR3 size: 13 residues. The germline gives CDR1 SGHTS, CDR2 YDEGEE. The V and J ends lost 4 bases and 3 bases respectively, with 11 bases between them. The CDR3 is CASSRWEDYEQYF. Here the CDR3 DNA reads TGTGCCAGCAGCCGTTGGGAGGACTACGAGCAGTACTTC. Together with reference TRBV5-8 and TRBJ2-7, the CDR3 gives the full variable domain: EAGVTQSPTHLIKTRGQQATLRCSPISGHTSVYWYQQALGLGLQFLLWYDEGEERNRGNFPPRFSGRQFPNYSSELNVNALELEDSALYLCASSRWEDYEQYFGPGTRLTVT.

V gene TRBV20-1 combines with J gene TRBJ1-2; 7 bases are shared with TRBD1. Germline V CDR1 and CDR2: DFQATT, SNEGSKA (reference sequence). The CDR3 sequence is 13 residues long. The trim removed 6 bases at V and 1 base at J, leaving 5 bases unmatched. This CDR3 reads CSATRDSNYGYTF. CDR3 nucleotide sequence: TGCAGTGCAACAAGGGACAGTAACTATGGCTACACCTTC.

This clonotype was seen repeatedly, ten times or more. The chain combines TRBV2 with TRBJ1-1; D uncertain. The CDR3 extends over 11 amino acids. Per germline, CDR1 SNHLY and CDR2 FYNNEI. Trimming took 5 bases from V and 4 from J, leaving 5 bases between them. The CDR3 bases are TGTGCCAGCAGTCGCGTCACTGAAGCTTTCTTT. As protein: CASSRVTEAFF.

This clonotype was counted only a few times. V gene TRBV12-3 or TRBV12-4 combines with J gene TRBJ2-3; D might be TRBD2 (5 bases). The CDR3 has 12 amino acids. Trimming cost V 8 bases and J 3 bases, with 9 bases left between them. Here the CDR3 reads CASHPGTDTQYF. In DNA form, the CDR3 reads TGTGCCAGCCATCCGGGAACAGATACGCAGTATTTT.

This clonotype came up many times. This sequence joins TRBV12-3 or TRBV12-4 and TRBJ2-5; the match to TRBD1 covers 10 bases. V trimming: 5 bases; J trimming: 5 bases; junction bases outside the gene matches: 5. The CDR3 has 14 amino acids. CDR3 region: CASSLTGGKETQYF. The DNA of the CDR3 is TGTGCCAGCAGTCTGACAGGGGGCAAGGAGACCCAGTACTTC.